This T cell receptor (beta chain) is from a study of a mutant IDH1 vaccine in newly diagnosed glioma. Whole-study context: The study started vaccination 4-6 weeks after radiotherapy alone, or with temozolomide cycles. Treated patients, averaging roughly 44 years, were around 62% male and roughly 38% female.

The time point is: week 35, safety follow-up. The content of each vaccine dose was 300 ug of mutant IDH1 20-mer peptide, and topical imiquimod accompanied it. Donors' newly diagnosed IDH1-mutant WHO grade 3 or 4 astrocytomas lacked nuclear ATRX. The CDR3 has 14 residues. The V and J ends lost 5 bases and 3 bases respectively, with 14 bases between them. Germline V gene sequence: CDR1 SGHNT, CDR2 YYREEE (reference sequence). Here immunoSEQ multiplex PCR was the method, and the copy in TCRdb shows in-frame clones only, minus some. The sample yields 60,000 to 65,000 clones, about four fifths seen once. Notes on this clone: What it binds is not known.

This clonotype was sampled from a man in his forties or fifties with glioma. This chain connects TRBV5-4 to TRBJ1-1, with D tentatively TRBD1 (5 bases). This specimen consisted of PBMCs, obtained from a glioma patient whose treatment included an IDH1 peptide vaccine. CDR3 region: CASRAGTTYTEAFF. The CDR3 DNA follows: TGTGCCAGCAGAGCCGGGACGACCTACACTGAAGCTTTCTTT.